The 8 T cell receptor beta chains presented below share a single source sample, sequenced in a study of shared clonotypes between healthy human individuals. Clones were sequenced by immunoSEQ multiplex PCR, and TCRdb holds only the in-frame ones, with some missing. Of 1.4 million to 1.5 million clones in the sample, roughly 96% are singletons; the top ten hold approximately 1.1%. Sequencing used naive CD4+ T cells sorted from blood. Described subset: CD45RA+ positively selected. All receptors derive from a young man in good health.

V is TRBV5-1 and J is TRBJ2-7; D is possibly TRBD2 (5 bases). This CDR3 region has 15 residues. V lost 0 bases and J lost 5, with 15 bases in between. Germline CDR1 reads SGHRS; CDR2 reads YFSETQ. CDR3 DNA sequence: TGCGCCAGCAGCTTGGTACCCTGGACTGCTAACGAGCAGTACTTC. Amino acids: CASSLVPWTANEQYF.

The V gene is TRBV25-1, the J gene TRBJ2-1; TRBD2 matches at 12 bases. Losses at the gene ends were 4 bases for V and 5 bases for J; bases not matched to a gene: 3. In germline, CDR1 is MGHDK, CDR2 SYGVNS. This CDR3 has 15 amino acids. In nucleotides, the CDR3 is TGTGCCAGCAGTGGACGACTAGCGGGAGACAATGAGCAGTTCTTC. Translated, it gives CASSGRLAGDNEQFF.

The CDR3 region has the DNA TGTGCCAGCAGTAGGGGGAGCGGGAGGATCTATGATACGCAGTATTTT. This sequence encodes CASSRGSGRIYDTQYF. The V and J genes are TRBV9 and TRBJ2-3; 9 bases fit TRBD2. V was clipped by 5 bases and J by 6 bases; unmatched bases: 13. Germline V gene data show CDR1 as SGDLS and CDR2 as YYNGEE. The length of the CDR3 is 16 residues. Supplemented by reference TRBV9 and TRBJ2-3, the full variable domain reads DSGVTQTPKHLITATGQRVTLRCSPRSGDLSVYWYQQSLDQGLQFLIQYYNGEERAKGNILERFSAQQFPDLHSELNLSSLELGDSALYFCASSRGSGRIYDTQYFGPGTRLTVL.

The chain joins TRBV30 to TRBJ1-2; D call uncertain. Trimming removed 0 bases from V and 6 bases from J, with 17 bases in between. The V gene's germline CDR1 is GTSNPN and CDR2 SVGIG (reference sequence). The CDR3 runs 15 residues. The CDR3 nucleotides are TGTGCCTGGAGTGTATCTCCGCGGTCGGGGAATGGCTACACCTTC. Translation: CAWSVSPRSGNGYTF.

V gene TRBV5-4 combines with J gene TRBJ2-3; 7 bases are shared with TRBD1. The CDR3 is 16 residues long. With V trimmed by 1 base and J by 4 bases, 9 bases remained unmatched. Germline V lookup: CDR1 SGHNT, CDR2 YYREEE (reference sequence). CDR3 sequence (DNA): TGTGCCAGCAGCTTGTACCGGGACAGAGCTCCAGATACGCAGTATTTT. It yields the protein CASSLYRDRAPDTQYF.

The rearrangement uses TRBV5-6 and TRBJ2-1; TRBD2 might be the D (5 bases). The germline gives CDR1 SGHDT, CDR2 YYEEEE. This CDR3 has 14 residues. V lost 0 bases to trimming and J lost 4 bases, with 8 bases between them. The CDR3 region is CASSLARGYNEQFF. CDR3 nucleotides: TGTGCCAGCAGCTTGGCTCGGGGATACAATGAGCAGTTCTTC.

This chain joins TRBV2 and TRBJ2-7; maybe TRBD1 (7 bases). V lost 8 bases to trimming and J lost 0 bases, with 14 bases between them. Per the germline V gene, CDR1 is SNHLY and CDR2 is FYNNEI. This CDR3 spans 14 amino acids. The CDR3 region is CASYGGGASYEQYF. CDR3 nucleotide sequence: TGTGCCAGCTATGGAGGGGGCGCCTCCTACGAGCAGTACTTC. Supplemented by reference TRBV2 and TRBJ2-7, the full variable domain reads EPEVTQTPSHQVTQMGQEVILRCVPISNHLYFYWYRQILGQKVEFLVSFYNNEISEKSEIFDDQFSVERPDGSNFTLKIRSTKLEDSAMYFCASYGGGASYEQYFGPGTRLTVT.

The chain recombines TRBV29-1 with TRBJ1-1; possible D gene TRBD1, 6 bases. Germline V gene data show CDR1 as SQVTM and CDR2 as ANQGSEA. The CDR3 has 12 residues. V was clipped by 7 bases and J by 8 bases, with 17 bases between them. CDR3 DNA: TGCAGCGCATACCGGGACAATCAGGAAGCTTTCTTT. Translated: CSAYRDNQEAFF.